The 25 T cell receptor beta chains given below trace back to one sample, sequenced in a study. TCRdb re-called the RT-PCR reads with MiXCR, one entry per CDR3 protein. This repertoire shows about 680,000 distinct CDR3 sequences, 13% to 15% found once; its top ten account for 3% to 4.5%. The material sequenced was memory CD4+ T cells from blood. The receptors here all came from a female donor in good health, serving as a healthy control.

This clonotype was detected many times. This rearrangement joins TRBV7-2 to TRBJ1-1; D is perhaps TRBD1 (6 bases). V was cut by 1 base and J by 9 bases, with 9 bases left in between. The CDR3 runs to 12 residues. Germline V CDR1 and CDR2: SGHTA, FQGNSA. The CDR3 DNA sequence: TGTGCCAGCAGCTTAGAGGACAGAAAAGCTTTCTTT. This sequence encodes CASSLEDRKAFF.

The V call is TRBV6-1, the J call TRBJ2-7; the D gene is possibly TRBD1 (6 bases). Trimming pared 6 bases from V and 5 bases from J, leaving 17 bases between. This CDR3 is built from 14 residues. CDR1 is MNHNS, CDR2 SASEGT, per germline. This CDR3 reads CASRGAAQIHEQYF. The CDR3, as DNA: TGTGCCAGCAGGGGGGCAGCTCAGATCCACGAGCAGTACTTC.

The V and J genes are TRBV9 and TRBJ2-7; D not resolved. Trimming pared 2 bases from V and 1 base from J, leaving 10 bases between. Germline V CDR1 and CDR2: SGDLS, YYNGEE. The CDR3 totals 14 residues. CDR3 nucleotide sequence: TGTGCCAGCAGCGTGTTAGAGGCTTCCTACGAGCAGTACTTC. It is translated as CASSVLEASYEQYF. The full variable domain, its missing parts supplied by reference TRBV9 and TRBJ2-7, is DSGVTQTPKHLITATGQRVTLRCSPRSGDLSVYWYQQSLDQGLQFLIQYYNGEERAKGNILERFSAQQFPDLHSELNLSSLELGDSALYFCASSVLEASYEQYFGPGTRLTVT.

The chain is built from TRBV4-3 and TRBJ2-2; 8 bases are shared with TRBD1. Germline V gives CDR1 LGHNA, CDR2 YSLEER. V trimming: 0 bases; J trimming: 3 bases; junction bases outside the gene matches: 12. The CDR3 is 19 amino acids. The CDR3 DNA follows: TGCGCCAGCAGCCAAGAGGCAGGGGGCGCGGTTTTGGACACCGGGGAGCTGTTTTTT. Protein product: CASSQEAGGAVLDTGELFF.

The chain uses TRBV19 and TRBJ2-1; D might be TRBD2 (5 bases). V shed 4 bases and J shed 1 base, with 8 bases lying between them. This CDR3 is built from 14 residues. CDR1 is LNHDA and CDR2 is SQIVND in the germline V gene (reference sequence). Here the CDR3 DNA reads TGTGCCAGTAGTACTAGCCCATCCTACAATGAGCAGTTCTTC. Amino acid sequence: CASSTSPSYNEQFF.

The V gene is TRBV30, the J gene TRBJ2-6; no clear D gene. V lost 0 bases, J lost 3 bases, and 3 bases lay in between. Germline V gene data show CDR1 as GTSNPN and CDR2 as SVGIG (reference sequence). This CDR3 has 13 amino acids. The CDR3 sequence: CAWSVGGANVLTF. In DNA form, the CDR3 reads TGTGCCTGGAGTGTAGGTGGGGCCAACGTCCTGACTTTC.

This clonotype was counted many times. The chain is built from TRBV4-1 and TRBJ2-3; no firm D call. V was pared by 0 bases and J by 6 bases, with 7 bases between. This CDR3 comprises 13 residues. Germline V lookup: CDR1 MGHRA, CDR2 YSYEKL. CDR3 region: CASSQDKEDTQYF. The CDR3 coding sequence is TGCGCCAGCAGCCAAGATAAGGAGGATACGCAGTATTTT.

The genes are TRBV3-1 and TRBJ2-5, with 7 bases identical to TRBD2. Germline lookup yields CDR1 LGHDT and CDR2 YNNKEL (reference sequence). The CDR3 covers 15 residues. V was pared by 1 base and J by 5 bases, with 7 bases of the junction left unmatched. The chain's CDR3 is CASSQAGGDSETQYF. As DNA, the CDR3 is TGTGCCAGCAGCCAAGCTGGGGGGGACTCGGAGACCCAGTACTTC.

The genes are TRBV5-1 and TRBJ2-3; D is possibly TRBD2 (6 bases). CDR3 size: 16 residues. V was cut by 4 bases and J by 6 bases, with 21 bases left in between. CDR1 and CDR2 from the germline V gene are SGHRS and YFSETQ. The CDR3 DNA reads TGCGCCAGCAGCCTCGCGGGAAGCGGACGGCAGGATACGCAGTATTTT. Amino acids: CASSLAGSGRQDTQYF.

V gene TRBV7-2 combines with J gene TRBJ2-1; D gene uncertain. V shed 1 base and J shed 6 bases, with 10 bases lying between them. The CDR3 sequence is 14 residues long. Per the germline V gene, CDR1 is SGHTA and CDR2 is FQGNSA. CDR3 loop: CASSLGALPNEQFF. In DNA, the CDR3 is TGTGCCAGCAGCTTAGGGGCCCTCCCCAATGAGCAGTTCTTC. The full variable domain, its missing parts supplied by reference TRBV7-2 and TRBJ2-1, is GAGVSQSPSNKVTEKGKDVELRCDPISGHTALYWYRQSLGQGLEFLIYFQGNSAPDKSGLPSDRFSAERTGGSVSTLTIQRTQQEDSAVYLCASSLGALPNEQFFGPGTRLTVL.

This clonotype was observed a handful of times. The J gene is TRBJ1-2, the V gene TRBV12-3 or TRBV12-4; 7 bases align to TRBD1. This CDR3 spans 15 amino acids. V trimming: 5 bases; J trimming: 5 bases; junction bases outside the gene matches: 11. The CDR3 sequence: CASSLLGTVEYGYTF. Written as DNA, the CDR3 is TGTGCCAGCAGTCTGTTGGGGACAGTGGAATATGGCTACACCTTC.

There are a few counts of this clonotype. The CDR3 sequence: CAISGRASYEQYF. The CDR3 DNA reads TGTGCCATCAGTGGCAGGGCCTCCTACGAGCAGTACTTC. This chain uses TRBV10-3 with TRBJ2-7; possibly TRBD1 for D (5 bases). Trimming pared 4 bases from V and 0 bases from J, leaving 7 bases between. The CDR3 is made up of 13 amino acids. The germline gives CDR1 ENHRY, CDR2 SYGVKD.

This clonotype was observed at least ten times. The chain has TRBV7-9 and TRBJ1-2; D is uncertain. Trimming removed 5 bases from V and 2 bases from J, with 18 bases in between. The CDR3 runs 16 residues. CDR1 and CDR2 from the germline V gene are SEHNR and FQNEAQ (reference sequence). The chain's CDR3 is CASSDERGGSNYGYTF. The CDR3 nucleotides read TGTGCCAGCAGCGACGAACGGGGAGGGAGCAACTATGGCTACACCTTC.

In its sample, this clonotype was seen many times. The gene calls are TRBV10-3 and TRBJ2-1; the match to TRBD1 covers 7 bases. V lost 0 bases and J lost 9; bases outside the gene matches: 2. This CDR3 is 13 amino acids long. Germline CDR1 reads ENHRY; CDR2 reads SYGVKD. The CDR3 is CAISESQGTEQFF. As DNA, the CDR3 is TGTGCCATCAGTGAGTCACAGGGGACTGAGCAGTTCTTC.

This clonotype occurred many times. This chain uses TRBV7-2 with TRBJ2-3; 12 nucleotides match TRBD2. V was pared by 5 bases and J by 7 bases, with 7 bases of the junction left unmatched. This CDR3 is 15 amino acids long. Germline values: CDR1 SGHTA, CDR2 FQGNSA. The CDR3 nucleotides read TGTGCCAGCAGCCCTCTAGCGGGAGGGGGGAATACGCAGTATTTT. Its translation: CASSPLAGGGNTQYF.

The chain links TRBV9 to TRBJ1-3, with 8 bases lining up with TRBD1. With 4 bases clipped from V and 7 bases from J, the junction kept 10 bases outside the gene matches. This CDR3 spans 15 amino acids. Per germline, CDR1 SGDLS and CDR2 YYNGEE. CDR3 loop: CASSIQGAPVNTIYF. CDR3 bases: TGTGCCAGCAGCATCCAGGGGGCTCCGGTCAACACCATATATTTT.

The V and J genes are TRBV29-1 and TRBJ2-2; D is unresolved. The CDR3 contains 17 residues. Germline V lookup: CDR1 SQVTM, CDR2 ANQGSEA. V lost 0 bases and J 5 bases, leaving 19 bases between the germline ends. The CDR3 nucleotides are TGCAGCGTTGAAGACCCTTCCTACCCGACCGGAACCGGGGAGCTGTTTTTT. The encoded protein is CSVEDPSYPTGTGELFF.

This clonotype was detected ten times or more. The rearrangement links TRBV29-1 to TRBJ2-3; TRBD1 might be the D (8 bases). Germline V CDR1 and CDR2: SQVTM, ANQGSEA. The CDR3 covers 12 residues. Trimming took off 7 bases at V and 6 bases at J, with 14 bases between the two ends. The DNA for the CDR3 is TGCAGCGAAGGACAGGGAGGGGATACGCAGTATTTT. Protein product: CSEGQGGDTQYF.

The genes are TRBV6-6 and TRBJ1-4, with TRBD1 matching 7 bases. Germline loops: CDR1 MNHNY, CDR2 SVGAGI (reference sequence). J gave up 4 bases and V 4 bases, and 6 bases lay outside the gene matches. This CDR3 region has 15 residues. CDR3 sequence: CASSLRGQGNEKLFF. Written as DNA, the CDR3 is TGTGCCAGCAGTTTAAGGGGGCAGGGTAATGAAAAACTGTTTTTT.

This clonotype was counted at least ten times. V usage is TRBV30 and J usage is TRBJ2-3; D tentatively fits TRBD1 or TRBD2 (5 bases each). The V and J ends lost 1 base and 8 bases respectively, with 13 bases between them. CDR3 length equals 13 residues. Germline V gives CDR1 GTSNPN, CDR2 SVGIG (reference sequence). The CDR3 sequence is CAWSGGTFGTQYF. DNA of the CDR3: TGTGCCTGGAGTGGGGGGACCTTTGGTACGCAGTATTTT.

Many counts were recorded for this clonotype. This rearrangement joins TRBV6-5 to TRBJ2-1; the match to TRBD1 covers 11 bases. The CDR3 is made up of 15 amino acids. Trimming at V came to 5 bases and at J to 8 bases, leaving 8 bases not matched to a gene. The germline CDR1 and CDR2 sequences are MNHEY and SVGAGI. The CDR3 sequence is CASSHGQGASHEQFF. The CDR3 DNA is TGTGCCAGCAGTCATGGACAGGGGGCCTCCCATGAGCAGTTCTTC.

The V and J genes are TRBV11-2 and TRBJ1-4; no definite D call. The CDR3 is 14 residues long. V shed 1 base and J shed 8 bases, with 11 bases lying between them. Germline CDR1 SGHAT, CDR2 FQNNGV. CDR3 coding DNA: TGTGCCAGCAGCTTAGGAGTACCGGGGGAAAAACTGTTTTTT. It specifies CASSLGVPGEKLFF. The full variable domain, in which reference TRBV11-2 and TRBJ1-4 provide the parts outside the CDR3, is EAGVAQSPRYKIIEKRQSVAFWCNPISGHATLYWYQQILGQGPKLLIQFQNNGVVDDSQLPKDRFSAERLKGVDSTLKIQPAKLEDSAVYLCASSLGVPGEKLFFGSGTQLSVL.

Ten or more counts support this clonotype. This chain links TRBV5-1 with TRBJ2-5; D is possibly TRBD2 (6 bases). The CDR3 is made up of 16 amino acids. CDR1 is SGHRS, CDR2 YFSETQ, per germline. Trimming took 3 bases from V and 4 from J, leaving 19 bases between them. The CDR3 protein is CASSSNPGSKGETQYF. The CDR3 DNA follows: TGCGCCAGCAGCTCGAACCCCGGGAGTAAAGGAGAGACCCAGTACTTC.

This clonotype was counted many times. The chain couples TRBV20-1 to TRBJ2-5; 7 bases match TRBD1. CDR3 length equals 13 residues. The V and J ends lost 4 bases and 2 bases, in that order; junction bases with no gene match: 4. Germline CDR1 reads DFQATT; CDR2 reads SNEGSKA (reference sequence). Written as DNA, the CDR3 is TGCAGTGCTAAAAGGACAGGTCAAGAGACCCAGTACTTC. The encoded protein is CSAKRTGQETQYF.

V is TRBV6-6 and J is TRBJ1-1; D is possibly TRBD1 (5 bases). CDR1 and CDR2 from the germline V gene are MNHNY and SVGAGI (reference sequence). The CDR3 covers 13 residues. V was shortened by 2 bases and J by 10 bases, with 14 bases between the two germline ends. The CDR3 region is CASSYQGKGVAFF. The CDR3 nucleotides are TGTGCCAGCAGTTACCAGGGAAAGGGCGTAGCTTTCTTT.